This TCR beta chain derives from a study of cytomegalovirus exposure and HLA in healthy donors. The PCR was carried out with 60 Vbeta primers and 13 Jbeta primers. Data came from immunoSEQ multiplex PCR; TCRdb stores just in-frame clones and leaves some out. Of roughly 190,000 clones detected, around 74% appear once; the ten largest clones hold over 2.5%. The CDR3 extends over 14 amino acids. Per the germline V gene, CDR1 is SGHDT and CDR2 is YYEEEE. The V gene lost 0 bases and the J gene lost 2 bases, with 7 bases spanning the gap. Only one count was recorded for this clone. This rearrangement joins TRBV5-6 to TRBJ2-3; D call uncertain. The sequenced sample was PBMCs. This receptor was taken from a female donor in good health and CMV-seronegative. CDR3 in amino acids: CASSLGSNTDTQYF. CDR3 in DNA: TGTGCCAGCAGCTTGGGTTCAAACACAGATACGCAGTATTTT.